The present T cell receptor beta chain was sequenced within a study of T cell responses to AZD1222 COVID-19 vaccine. As regards this clone: Its antigen is still unknown.

V lost 6 bases, J lost 6 bases, and 4 bases stayed unmatched. The CDR3 loop spans 14 amino acids. From germline, CDR1 is MNHEY and CDR2 SVGAGI. Data came from immunoSEQ multiplex PCR; TCRdb stores just in-frame clones and leaves some out. The sample carries approximately 220,000 clones, 90% to 95% recorded once. Study-level results: Spike-specific TCR breadth and depth grew following two AZD1222 doses. Repertoires were obtained only post-peak T cell response. The donor group comprised mostly white British people and more females; the analysis possibly underestimated clonal diversity. At baseline, seropositivity was found in only six or seven AZD1222 recipients.

The starting material was peripheral blood, obtained on day 0 of MenACWY control vaccination. This sequence joins TRBV6-5 and TRBJ1-5; 11 bases are shared with TRBD1. This receptor was obtained from an adult in good health. The CDR3, as DNA: TGTGCCAGCAGGGACAGGGGGCGCGGTCAGCCCCAGCATTTT. It encodes CASRDRGRGQPQHF.